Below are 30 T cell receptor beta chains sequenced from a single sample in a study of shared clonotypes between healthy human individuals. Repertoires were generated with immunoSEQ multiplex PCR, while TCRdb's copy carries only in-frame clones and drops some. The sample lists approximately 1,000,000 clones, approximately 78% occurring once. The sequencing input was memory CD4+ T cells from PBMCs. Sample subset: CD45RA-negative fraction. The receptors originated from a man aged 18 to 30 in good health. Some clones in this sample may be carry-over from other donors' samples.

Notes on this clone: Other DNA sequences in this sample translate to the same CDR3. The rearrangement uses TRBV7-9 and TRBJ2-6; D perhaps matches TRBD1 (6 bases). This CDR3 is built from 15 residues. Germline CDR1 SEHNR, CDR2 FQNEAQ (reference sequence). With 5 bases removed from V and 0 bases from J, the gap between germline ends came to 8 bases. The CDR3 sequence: CASSSRGSGANVLTF. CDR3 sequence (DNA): TGTGCCAGCAGCAGCAGGGGCTCTGGGGCCAACGTCCTGACTTTC.

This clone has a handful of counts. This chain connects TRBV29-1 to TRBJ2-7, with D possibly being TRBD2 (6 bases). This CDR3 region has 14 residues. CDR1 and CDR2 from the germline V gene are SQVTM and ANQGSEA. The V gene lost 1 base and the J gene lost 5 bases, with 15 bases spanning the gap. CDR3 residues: CSVEGGGTAHEQYF. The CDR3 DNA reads TGCAGCGTTGAAGGAGGCGGGACCGCCCACGAGCAGTACTTC.

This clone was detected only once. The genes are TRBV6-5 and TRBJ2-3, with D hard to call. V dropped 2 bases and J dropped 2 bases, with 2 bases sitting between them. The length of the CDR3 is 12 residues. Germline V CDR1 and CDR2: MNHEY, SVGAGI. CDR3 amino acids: CASSYHTDTQYF. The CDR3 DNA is TGTGCCAGCAGTTACCACACAGATACGCAGTATTTT.

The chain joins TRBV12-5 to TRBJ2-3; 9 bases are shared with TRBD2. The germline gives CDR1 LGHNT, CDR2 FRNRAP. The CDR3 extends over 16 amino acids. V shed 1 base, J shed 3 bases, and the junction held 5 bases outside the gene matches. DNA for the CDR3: TGTGCTAGTGGTTTGGGGCTAGCGGGATCAACAGATACGCAGTATTTT. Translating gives CASGLGLAGSTDTQYF.

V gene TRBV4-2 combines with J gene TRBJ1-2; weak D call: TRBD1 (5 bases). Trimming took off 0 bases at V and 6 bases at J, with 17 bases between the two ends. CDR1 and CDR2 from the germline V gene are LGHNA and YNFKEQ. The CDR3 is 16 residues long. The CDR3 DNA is TGTGCCAGCAGCCAAGATGGGGGTCCCTTATATGATGGCTACACCTTC. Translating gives CASSQDGGPLYDGYTF.

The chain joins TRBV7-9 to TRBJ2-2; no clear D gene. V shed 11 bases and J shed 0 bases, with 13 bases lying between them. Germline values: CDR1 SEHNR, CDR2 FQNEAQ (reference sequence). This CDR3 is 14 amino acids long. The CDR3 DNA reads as TGTGCCTGTCATGGCGGAGCGAACACCGGGGAGCTGTTTTTT. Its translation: CACHGGANTGELFF.

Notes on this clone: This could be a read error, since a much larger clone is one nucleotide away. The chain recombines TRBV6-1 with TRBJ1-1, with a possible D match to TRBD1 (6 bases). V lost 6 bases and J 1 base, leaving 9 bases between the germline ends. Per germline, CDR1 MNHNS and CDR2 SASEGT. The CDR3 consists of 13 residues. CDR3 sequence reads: CASREQGNTEAFF. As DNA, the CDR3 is TGTGCCAGCAGAGAACAGGGGAACACTGAAGCTTTCTTT.

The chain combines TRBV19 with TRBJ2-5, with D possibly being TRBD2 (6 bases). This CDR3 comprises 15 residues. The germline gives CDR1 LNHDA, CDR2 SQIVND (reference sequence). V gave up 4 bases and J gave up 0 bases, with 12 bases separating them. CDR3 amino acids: CASSTAWDYQETQYF. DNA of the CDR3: TGTGCCAGTAGTACGGCCTGGGACTACCAAGAGACCCAGTACTTC. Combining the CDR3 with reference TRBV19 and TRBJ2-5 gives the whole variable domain DGGITQSPKYLFRKEGQNVTLSCEQNLNHDAMYWYRQDPGQGLRLIYYSQIVNDFQKGDIAEGYSVSREKKESFPLTVTSAQKNPTAFYLCASSTAWDYQETQYFGPGTRLLVL.

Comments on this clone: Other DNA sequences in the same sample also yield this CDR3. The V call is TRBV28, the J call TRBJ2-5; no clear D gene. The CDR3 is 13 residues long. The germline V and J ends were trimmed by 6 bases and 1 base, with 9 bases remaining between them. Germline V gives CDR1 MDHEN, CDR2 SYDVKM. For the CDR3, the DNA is TGTGCCAGCAGCCCCCCTGGCCAAGAGACCCAGTACTTC. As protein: CASSPPGQETQYF.

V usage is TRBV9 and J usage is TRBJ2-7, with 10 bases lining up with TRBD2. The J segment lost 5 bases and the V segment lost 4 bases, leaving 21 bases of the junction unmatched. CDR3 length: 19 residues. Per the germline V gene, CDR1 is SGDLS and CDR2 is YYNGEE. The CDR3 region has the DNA TGTGCCAGCAGCTATACCTCGGGAAGGGCGGGACTAGCGCATGACGAGCAGTACTTC. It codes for CASSYTSGRAGLAHDEQYF.

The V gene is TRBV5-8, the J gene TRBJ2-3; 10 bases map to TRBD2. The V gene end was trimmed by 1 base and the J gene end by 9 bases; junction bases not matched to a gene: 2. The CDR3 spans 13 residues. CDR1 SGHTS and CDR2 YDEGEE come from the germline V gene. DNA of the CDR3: TGTGCCAGCAGCTTGACTAGCGGGAACACGCAGTATTTT. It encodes CASSLTSGNTQYF.

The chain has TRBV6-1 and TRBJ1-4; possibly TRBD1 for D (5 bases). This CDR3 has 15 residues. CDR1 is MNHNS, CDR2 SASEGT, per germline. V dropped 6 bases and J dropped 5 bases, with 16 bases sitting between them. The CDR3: CASRGPRDSNEKLFF. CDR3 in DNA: TGTGCCAGCAGAGGGCCCAGGGATAGCAATGAAAAACTGTTTTTT.

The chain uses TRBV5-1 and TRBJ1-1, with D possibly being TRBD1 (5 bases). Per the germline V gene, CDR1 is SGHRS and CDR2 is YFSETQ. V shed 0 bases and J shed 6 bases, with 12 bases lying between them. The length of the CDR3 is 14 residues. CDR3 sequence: CASSLVGDLSEAFF. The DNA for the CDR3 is TGCGCCAGCAGCTTGGTGGGGGATCTTTCTGAAGCTTTCTTT. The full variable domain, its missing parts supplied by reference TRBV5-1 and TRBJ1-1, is KAGVTQTPRYLIKTRGQQVTLSCSPISGHRSVSWYQQTPGQGLQFLFEYFSETQRNKGNFPGRFSGRQFSNSRSEMNVSTLELGDSALYLCASSLVGDLSEAFFGQGTRLTVV.

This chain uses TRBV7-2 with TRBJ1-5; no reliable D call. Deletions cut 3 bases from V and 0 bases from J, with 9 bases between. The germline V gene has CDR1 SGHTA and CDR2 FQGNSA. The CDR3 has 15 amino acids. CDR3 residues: CASSFETFSNQPQHF. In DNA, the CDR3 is TGTGCCAGCAGCTTTGAGACTTTTAGCAATCAGCCCCAGCATTTT.

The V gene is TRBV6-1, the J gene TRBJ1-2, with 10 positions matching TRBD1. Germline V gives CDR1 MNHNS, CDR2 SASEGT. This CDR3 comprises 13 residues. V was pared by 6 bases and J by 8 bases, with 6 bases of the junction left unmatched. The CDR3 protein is CASRRQGAEGYTF. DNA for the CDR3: TGTGCCAGCAGAAGACAGGGGGCTGAAGGCTACACCTTC.

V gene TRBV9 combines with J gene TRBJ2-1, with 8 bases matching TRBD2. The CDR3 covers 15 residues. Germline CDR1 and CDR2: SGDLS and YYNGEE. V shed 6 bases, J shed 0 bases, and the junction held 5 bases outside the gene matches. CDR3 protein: CASTLSGSSYNEQFF. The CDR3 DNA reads TGTGCCAGCACCTTAAGCGGGAGCTCCTACAATGAGCAGTTCTTC.

CDR3 nucleotides: TGTGCCAGCAGCCCCCGGCTGGGGGAGCCCTACAATGAGCAGTTCTTC. It encodes CASSPRLGEPYNEQFF. J is TRBJ2-1 and V is TRBV9, with D perhaps assigned TRBD1 or TRBD2 (5 bases each). Germline V gene sequence: CDR1 SGDLS, CDR2 YYNGEE. The V end lost 4 bases, the J end lost 2 bases, and 16 bases lay between the germline ends. CDR3 length: 16 residues.

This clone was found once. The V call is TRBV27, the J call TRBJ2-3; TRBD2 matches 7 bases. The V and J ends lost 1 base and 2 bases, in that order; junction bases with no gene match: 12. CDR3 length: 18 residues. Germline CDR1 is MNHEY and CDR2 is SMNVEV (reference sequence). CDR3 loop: CASSLLKSSGLPTDTQYF. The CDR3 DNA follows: TGTGCCAGCAGTTTATTGAAGTCTTCGGGACTACCCACAGATACGCAGTATTTT.

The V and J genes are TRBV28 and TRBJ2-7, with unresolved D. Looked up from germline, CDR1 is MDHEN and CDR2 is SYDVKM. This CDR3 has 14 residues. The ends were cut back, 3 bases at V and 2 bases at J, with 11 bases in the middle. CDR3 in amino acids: CASSFRAEAYEQYF. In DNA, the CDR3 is TGTGCCAGCAGTTTTCGGGCAGAAGCCTACGAGCAGTACTTC.

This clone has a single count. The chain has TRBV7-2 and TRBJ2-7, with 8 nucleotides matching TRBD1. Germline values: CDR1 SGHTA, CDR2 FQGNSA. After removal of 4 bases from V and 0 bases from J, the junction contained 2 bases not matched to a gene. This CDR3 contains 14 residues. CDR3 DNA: TGTGCCAGCAGCTGGGACAGGAGCTCCTACGAGCAGTACTTC. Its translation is CASSWDRSSYEQYF.

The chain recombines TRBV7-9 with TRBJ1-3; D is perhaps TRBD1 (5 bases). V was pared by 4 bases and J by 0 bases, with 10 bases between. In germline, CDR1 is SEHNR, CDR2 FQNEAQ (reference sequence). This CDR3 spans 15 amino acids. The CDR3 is CASSSDTGSGNTIYF. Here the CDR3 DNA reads TGTGCCAGCAGCTCCGACACAGGCTCTGGAAACACCATATATTTT.

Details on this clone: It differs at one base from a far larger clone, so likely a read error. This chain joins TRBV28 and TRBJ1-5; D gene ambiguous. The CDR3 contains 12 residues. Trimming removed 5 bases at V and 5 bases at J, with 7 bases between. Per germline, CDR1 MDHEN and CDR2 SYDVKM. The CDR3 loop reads CASSPTDQPQHF. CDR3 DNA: TGTGCCAGCAGTCCCACCGATCAGCCCCAGCATTTT.

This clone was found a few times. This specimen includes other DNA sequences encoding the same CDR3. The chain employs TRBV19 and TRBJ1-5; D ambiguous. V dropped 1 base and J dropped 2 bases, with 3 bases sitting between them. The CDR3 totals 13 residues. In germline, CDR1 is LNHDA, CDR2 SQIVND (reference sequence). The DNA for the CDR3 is TGTGCCAGTAGTATAGGGGGCAATCAGCCCCAGCATTTT. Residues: CASSIGGNQPQHF.

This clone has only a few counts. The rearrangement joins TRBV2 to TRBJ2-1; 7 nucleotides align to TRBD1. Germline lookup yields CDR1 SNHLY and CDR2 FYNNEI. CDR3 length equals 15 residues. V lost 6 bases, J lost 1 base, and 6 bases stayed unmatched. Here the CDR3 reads CASRAQTGSYNEQFF. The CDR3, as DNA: TGTGCCAGCAGGGCGCAGACAGGGTCCTACAATGAGCAGTTCTTC.

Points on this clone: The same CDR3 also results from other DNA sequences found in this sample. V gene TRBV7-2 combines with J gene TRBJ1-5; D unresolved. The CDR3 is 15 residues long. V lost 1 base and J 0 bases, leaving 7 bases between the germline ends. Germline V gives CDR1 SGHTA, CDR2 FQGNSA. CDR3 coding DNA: TGTGCCAGCAGCTTAGGCAGGCTTAGCAATCAGCCCCAGCATTTT. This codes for CASSLGRLSNQPQHF.

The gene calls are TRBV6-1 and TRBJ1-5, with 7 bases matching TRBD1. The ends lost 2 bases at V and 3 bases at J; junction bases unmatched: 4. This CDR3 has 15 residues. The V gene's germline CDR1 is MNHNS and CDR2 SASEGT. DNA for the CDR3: TGTGCCAGCAGTGAATGGGGACAGAACAATCAGCCCCAGCATTTT. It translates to CASSEWGQNNQPQHF.

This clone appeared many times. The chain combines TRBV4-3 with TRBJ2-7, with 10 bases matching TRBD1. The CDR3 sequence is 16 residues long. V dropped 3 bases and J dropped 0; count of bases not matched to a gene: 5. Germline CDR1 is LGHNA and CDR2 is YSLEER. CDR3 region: CASSQAGTGDSYEQYF. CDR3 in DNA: TGCGCCAGCAGCCAGGCCGGGACAGGGGACTCCTACGAGCAGTACTTC.

The CDR3 sequence: CASSYERGLYGYTF. As DNA, the CDR3 is TGCGCCAGCAGCTACGAAAGGGGGCTCTATGGCTACACCTTC. The genes are TRBV5-1 and TRBJ1-2; TRBD1 agrees at 7 bases. The J segment lost 4 bases and the V segment lost 3 bases, leaving 6 bases of the junction unmatched. Per the germline V gene, CDR1 is SGHRS and CDR2 is YFSETQ. CDR3 size: 14 residues.

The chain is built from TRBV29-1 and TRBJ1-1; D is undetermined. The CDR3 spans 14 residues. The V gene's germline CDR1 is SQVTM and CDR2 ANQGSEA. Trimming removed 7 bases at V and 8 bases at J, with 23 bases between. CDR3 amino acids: CSALKQLRAGEAFF. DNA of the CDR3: TGCAGCGCCTTGAAGCAGTTAAGGGCTGGGGAAGCTTTCTTT.

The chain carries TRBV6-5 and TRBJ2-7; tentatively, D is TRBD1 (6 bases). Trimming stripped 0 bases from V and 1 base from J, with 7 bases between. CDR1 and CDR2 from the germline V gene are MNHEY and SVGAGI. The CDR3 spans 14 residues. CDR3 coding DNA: TGTGCCAGCAGTTACTCAGGGGGATCCTACGAGCAGTACTTC. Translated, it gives CASSYSGGSYEQYF.